This entry lists 17 T cell receptor beta chains sequenced from one sample in a study of T cells in localized non-small cell lung cancer. The method was immunoSEQ multiplex PCR; TCRdb's version includes in-frame clones alone and lacks a portion of them. Altogether some 1,700 clones are present, about 40% being singletons, with the ten largest covering approximately 6.5%. Sample: lung tumor tissue, taken before any cancer treatment. These receptors were collected from a female donor of 60 years or more with stage II squamous cell lung carcinoma.

The V gene is TRBV18, the J gene TRBJ2-7, with TRBD1 matching over 9 bases. CDR3 length: 13 residues. V lost 10 bases and J lost 6; bases outside the gene matches: 10. The germline CDR1 and CDR2 sequences are KGHSH and LQKENI. In DNA, the CDR3 is TGTGCCACTTCCGGGACAGGGACTTCCGAGCAGTACTTC. Translating gives CATSGTGTSEQYF.

The chain joins TRBV9 to TRBJ1-3, with 10 bases that match TRBD1. This CDR3 region has 20 residues. V shed 4 bases, J shed 0 bases, and the junction held 16 bases outside the gene matches. In germline, CDR1 is SGDLS, CDR2 YYNGEE. This CDR3 reads CASSTTLGQGVVLSGNTIYF. For the CDR3, the DNA is TGTGCCAGCAGCACTACCCTCGGACAGGGGGTCGTCCTCTCTGGAAACACCATATATTTT.

This clone was seen only a few times. The rearrangement uses TRBV9 and TRBJ1-2; D perhaps matches TRBD1 (6 bases). The ends were cut back, 7 bases at V and 7 bases at J, with 17 bases in the middle. This CDR3 comprises 13 residues. Germline values: CDR1 SGDLS, CDR2 YYNGEE. The CDR3 spells CASLEQGHGGYTF. CDR3 nucleotide sequence: TGTGCCAGCCTTGAGCAGGGGCACGGTGGCTACACCTTC.

This clone is medium-sized within its sample. The chain couples TRBV4-1 to TRBJ2-5; 12 nucleotides match TRBD2. Trimming at V came to 2 bases and at J to 5 bases, leaving 9 bases not matched to a gene. CDR3 length: 17 amino acids. From germline, CDR1 is MGHRA and CDR2 YSYEKL. Here the CDR3 DNA reads TGCGCCAGCAGCCAAACTCGACTAGCGGGAGTCCCGGAGACCCAGTACTTC. It encodes CASSQTRLAGVPETQYF.

This clone was found a few times. V gene TRBV25-1 combines with J gene TRBJ2-7, with no clear D. V was cut by 1 base and J by 5 bases, with 9 bases left in between. This CDR3 contains 13 residues. Germline-derived CDR1 and CDR2 are MGHDK and SYGVNS. The CDR3 region is CASSEWEFHEQYF. The CDR3 DNA is TGTGCCAGCAGTGAATGGGAATTTCACGAGCAGTACTTC.

This chain joins TRBV28 and TRBJ1-2, with 7 bases that match TRBD1. After removal of 4 bases from V and 1 base from J, the junction contained 3 bases not matched to a gene. Germline assignment: CDR1 MDHEN and CDR2 SYDVKM. The length of the CDR3 is 14 residues. The CDR3 sequence: CASSSTGFNYGYTF. CDR3 nucleotide sequence: TGTGCCAGCAGTTCGACAGGGTTTAACTATGGCTACACCTTC.

The gene calls are TRBV19 and TRBJ1-5; perhaps TRBD1 as D (5 bases). Germline CDR1 and CDR2: LNHDA and SQIVND (reference sequence). The CDR3 totals 13 residues. Between the trimmed V and J ends, which lost 3 bases and 5 bases, there was a span of 8 bases. This CDR3 reads CASSMTDDQPQHF. DNA of the CDR3: TGTGCCAGTAGTATGACAGACGATCAGCCCCAGCATTTT.

This clone was detected only a few times. The genes are TRBV6-8 and TRBJ2-3; D gene uncertain. CDR1 and CDR2 (germline): MNHGY, SAAAGT. This CDR3 has 14 residues. The V end was cut by 8 bases, the J end by 1 base, with 13 bases between. The DNA for the CDR3 is TGTGCCAGCGGTAGGATCCACCGCACAGATACGCAGTATTTT. This gives the protein CASGRIHRTDTQYF.

In this sample, this clone turned up once. The V gene is TRBV18, the J gene TRBJ1-4; 12 bases match TRBD1. CDR3 length equals 15 residues. V shed 3 bases and J 10 bases; nucleotides not matched to a gene: 6. The V gene's germline CDR1 is KGHSH and CDR2 LQKENI. CDR3 nucleotide sequence: TGTGCCAGCTCACCTTCCGGGACAGGGGGCTTAAAACTGTTTTTT. The encoded protein is CASSPSGTGGLKLFF.

This clone was seen a few times. The chain joins TRBV11-3 to TRBJ2-7; no clear D gene. The ends were cut back, 2 bases at V and 2 bases at J, with 10 bases in the middle. This CDR3 region has 14 residues. Germline V gives CDR1 SGHNT, CDR2 YENEEA. The CDR3 loop reads CASSLWVSAYEQYF. CDR3 DNA: TGTGCCAGCAGCTTATGGGTCTCTGCCTACGAGCAGTACTTC.

This clone has only a few counts. The chain couples TRBV6-8 to TRBJ1-1; the match to TRBD1 covers 7 bases. The CDR3 is 15 residues long. The germline V gene encodes CDR1 MNHGY and CDR2 SAAAGT. The V and J ends lost 6 bases and 0 bases, in that order; junction bases with no gene match: 7. CDR3 amino acids: CASRGPQGMNTEAFF. The CDR3 DNA follows: TGTGCCAGCAGGGGCCCACAGGGGATGAACACTGAAGCTTTCTTT.

V and J are TRBV11-3 and TRBJ1-1; D not resolved. CDR1 is SGHNT, CDR2 YENEEA, per germline. Trimming stripped 5 bases from V and 4 bases from J, with 17 bases between. The CDR3 has 15 amino acids. The CDR3 DNA sequence: TGTGCCAGCAGCCGAAGGACTGAACGGGGCACTGAAGCTTTCTTT. This codes for CASSRRTERGTEAFF. The variable domain in full, with the rest retrieved from reference TRBV11-3 and TRBJ1-1, is EAGVVQSPRYKIIEKKQPVAFWCNPISGHNTLYWYLQNLGQGPELLIRYENEEAVDDSQLPKDRFSAERLKGVDSTLKIQPAELGDSAVYLCASSRRTERGTEAFFGQGTRLTVV.

The chain combines TRBV29-1 with TRBJ2-3, with a weak D call TRBD1 (5 bases). V lost 5 bases and J 2 bases, leaving 11 bases between the germline ends. The germline gives CDR1 SQVTM, CDR2 ANQGSEA. This CDR3 has 13 amino acids. The DNA for the CDR3 is TGCAGCGTTCCCCCGGACAACACAGATACGCAGTATTTT. Its translation: CSVPPDNTDTQYF.

CDR3 coding DNA: TGTGCCAGCTCGCCGCAGGGAACCAAAAACATTCAGTACTTC. Amino acid sequence: CASSPQGTKNIQYF. The chain uses TRBV18 and TRBJ2-4; maybe TRBD1 (5 bases). The CDR3 sequence is 14 residues long. The germline V and J ends were trimmed by 6 bases and 2 bases, with 11 bases remaining between them. Germline V gene lookup returns CDR1 KGHSH and CDR2 LQKENI. The full variable domain, its missing parts supplied by reference TRBV18 and TRBJ2-4, is NAGVMQNPRHLVRRRGQEARLRCSPMKGHSHVYWYRQLPEEGLKFMVYLQKENIIDESGMPKERFSAEFPKEGPSILRIQQVVRGDSAAYFCASSPQGTKNIQYFGAGTRLSVL.

The chain combines TRBV30 with TRBJ2-5, with 9 positions matching TRBD1. There are 14 residues in the CDR3. CDR1 is GTSNPN, CDR2 SVGIG, per germline (reference sequence). V shed 4 bases, J shed 7 bases, and the junction held 10 bases outside the gene matches. The chain's CDR3 is CAWTPGSGQGTQYF. The CDR3 DNA is TGTGCCTGGACCCCCGGGTCGGGACAGGGGACCCAGTACTTC. The full variable domain, rest sourced from reference TRBV30 and TRBJ2-5, is SQTIHQWPATLVQPVGSPLSLECTVEGTSNPNLYWYRQAAGRGLQLLFYSVGIGQISSEVPQNLSASRPQDRQFILSSKKLLLSDSGFYLCAWTPGSGQGTQYFGPGTRLLVL.

The J gene is TRBJ1-1, the V gene TRBV6-8, with 7 nucleotides matching TRBD1. Germline V CDR1 and CDR2: MNHGY, SAAAGT. The V gene end was trimmed by 7 bases and the J gene end by 1 base; junction bases not matched to a gene: 6. The CDR3 spans 14 residues. CDR3 sequence reads: CASTQQGSNTEAFF. CDR3 coding DNA: TGTGCCAGCACTCAACAGGGGTCGAACACTGAAGCTTTCTTT.

This chain links TRBV6-8 with TRBJ1-4; no reliable D call. Germline V gives CDR1 MNHGY, CDR2 SAAAGT. Trimming pared 5 bases from V and 5 bases from J, leaving 24 bases between. This CDR3 is 18 amino acids long. The CDR3 nucleotides read TGTGCCAGCAGTGACTGTCCAAGTCTCCTAGTCGACAATGAAAAACTGTTTTTT. Protein product: CASSDCPSLLVDNEKLFF.